The entry that follows covers one TCR beta chain sequence. Its antigen is as yet unknown. Clones were sequenced by immunoSEQ multiplex PCR, and TCRdb holds only the in-frame ones, with some missing. The data show about 240,000 clones, with 80% to 85% seen just once and around 0.64% held by the top ten. This record comes from a study of Tregs in tolerant kidney transplant recipients. The ends were cut back, 4 bases at V and 6 bases at J, with 25 bases in the middle. The CDR3 extends over 18 amino acids. CDR1 is KGHSH and CDR2 is LQKENI in the germline V gene. Overall study results and limits: Expanding Tregs on activated donor B cells appeared to best identify donor-specific TCRbeta clones. This study did not directly address biological reproducibility. The small number of patients limits these findings pending further validation.

The gene calls are TRBV18 and TRBJ2-1, with D perhaps given as TRBD1 or TRBD2 (5 bases each). Sequenced: CD4+ T cells from blood. The sequence was collected from a human donor in good health. In DNA, the CDR3 is TGTGCCAGCTCACAACTGAGGGGAGATACCCGCAACACCAATGAGCAGTTCTTC. Amino acid sequence: CASSQLRGDTRNTNEQFF. Variable domain in full (rest from reference TRBV18 and TRBJ2-1): NAGVMQNPRHLVRRRGQEARLRCSPMKGHSHVYWYRQLPEEGLKFMVYLQKENIIDESGMPKERFSAEFPKEGPSILRIQQVVRGDSAAYFCASSQLRGDTRNTNEQFFGPGTRLTVL.